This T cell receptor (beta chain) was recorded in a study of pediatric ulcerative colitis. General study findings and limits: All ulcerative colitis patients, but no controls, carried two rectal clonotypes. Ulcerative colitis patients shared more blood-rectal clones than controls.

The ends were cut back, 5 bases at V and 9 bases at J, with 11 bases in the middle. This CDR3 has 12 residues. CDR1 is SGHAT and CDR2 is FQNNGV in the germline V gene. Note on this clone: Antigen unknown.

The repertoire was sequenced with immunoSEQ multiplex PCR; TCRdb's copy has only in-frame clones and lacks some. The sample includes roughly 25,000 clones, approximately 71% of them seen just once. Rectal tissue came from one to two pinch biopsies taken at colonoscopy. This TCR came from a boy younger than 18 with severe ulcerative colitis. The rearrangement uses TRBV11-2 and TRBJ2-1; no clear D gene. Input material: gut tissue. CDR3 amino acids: CASSRVGSEQFF. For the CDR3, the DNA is TGTGCCAGCAGCCGAGTTGGGTCTGAGCAGTTCTTC.